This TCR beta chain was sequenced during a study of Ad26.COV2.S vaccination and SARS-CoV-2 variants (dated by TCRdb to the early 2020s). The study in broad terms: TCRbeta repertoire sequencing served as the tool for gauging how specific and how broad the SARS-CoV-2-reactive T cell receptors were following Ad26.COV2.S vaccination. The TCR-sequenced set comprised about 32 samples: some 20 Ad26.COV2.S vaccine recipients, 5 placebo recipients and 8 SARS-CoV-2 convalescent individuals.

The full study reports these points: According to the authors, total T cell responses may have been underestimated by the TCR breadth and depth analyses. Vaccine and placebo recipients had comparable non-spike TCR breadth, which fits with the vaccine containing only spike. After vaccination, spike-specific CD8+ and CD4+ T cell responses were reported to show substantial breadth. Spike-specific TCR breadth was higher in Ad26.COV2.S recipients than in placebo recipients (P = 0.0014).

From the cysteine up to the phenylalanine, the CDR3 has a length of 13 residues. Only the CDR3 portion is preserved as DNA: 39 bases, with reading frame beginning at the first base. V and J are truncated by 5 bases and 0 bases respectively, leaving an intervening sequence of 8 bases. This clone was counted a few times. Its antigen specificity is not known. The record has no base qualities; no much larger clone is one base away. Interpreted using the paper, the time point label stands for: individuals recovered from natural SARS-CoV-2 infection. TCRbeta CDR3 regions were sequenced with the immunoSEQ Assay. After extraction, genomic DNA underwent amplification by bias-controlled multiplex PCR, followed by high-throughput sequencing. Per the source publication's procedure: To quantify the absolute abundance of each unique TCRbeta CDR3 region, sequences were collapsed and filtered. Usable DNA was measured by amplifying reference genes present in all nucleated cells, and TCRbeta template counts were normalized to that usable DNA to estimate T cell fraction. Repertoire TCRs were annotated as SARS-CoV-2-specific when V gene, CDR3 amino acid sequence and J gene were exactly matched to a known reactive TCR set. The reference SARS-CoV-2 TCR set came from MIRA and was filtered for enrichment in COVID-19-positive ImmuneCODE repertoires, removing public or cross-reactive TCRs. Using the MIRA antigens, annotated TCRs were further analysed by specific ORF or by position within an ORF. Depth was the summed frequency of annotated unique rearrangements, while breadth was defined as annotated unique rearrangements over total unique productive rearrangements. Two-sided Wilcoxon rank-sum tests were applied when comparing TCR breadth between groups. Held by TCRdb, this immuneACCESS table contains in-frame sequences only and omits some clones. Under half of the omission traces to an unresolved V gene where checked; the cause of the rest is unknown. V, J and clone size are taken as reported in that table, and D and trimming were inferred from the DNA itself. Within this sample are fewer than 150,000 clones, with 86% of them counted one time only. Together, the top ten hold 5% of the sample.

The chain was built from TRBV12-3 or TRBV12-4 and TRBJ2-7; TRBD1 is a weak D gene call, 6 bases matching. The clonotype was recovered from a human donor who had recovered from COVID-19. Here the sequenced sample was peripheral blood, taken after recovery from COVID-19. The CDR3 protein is CASSQGSSYEQYF. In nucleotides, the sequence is TGTGCCAGCAGTCAGGGGAGCTCCTACGAGCAGTACTTC.